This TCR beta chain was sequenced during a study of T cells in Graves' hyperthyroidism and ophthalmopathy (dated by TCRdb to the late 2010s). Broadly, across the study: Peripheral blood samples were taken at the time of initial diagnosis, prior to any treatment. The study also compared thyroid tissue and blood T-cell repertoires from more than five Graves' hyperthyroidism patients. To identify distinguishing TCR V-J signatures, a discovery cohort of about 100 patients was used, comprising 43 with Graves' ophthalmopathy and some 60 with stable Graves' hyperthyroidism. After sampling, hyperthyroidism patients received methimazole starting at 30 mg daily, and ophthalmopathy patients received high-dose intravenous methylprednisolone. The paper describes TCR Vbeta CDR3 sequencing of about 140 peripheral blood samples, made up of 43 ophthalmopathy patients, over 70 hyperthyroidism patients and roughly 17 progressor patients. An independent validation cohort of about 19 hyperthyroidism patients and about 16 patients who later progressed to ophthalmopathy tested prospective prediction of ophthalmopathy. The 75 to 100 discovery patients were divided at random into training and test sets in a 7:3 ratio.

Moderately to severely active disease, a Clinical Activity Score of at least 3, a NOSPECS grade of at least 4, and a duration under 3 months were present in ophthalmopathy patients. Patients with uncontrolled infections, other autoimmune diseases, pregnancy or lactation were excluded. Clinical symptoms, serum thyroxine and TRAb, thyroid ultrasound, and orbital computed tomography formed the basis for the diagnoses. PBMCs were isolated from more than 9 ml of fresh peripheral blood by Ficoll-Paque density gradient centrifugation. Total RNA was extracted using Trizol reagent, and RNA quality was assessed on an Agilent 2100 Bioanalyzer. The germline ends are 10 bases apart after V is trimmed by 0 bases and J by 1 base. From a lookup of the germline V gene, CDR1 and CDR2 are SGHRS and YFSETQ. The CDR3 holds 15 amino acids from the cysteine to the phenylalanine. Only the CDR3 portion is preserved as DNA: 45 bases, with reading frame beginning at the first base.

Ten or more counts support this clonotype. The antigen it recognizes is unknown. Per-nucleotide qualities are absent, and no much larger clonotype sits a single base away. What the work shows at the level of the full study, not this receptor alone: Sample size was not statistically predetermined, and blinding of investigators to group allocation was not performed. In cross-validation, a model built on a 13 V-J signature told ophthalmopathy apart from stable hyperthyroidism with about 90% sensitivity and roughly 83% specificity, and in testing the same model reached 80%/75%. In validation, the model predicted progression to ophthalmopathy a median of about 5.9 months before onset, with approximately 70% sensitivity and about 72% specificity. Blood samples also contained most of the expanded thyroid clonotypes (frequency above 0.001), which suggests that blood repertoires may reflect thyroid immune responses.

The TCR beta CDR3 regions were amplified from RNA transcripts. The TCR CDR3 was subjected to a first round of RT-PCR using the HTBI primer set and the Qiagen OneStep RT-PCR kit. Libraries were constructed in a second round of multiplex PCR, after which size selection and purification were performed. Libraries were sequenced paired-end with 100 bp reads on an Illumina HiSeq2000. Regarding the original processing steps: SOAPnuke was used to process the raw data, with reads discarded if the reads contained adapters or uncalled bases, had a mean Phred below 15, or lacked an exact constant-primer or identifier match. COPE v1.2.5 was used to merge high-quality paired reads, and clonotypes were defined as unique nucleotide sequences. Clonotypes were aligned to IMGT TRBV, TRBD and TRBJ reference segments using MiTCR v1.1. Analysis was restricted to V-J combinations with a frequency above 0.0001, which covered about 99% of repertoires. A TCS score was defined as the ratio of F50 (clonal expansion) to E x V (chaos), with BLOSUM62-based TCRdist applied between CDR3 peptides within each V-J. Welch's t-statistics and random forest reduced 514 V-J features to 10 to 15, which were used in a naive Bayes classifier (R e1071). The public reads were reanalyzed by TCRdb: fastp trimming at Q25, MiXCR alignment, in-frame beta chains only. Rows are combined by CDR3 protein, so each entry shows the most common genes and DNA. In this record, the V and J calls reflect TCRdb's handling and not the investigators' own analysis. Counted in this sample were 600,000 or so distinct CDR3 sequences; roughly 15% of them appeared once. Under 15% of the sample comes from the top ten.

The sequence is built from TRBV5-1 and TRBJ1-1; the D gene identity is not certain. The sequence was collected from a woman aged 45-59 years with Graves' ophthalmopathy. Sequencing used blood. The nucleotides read TGCGCCAGCAGCTTGGGGGCAGGATCGAACACTGAAGCTTTCTTT. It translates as CASSLGAGSNTEAFF.